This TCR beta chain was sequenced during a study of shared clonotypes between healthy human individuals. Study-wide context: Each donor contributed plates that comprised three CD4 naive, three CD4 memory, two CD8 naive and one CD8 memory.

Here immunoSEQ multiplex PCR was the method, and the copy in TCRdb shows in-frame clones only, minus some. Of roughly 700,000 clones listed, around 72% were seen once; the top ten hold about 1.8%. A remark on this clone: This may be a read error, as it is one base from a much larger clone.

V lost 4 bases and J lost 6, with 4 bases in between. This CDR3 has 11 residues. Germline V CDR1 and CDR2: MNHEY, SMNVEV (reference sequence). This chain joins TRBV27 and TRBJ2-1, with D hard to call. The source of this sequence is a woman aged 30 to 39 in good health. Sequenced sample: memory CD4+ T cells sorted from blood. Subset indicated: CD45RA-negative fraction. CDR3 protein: CASSYFNEQFF. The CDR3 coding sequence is TGTGCCAGCAGTTACTTCAATGAGCAGTTCTTC.